The 30 T cell receptor beta chains below were found in one sample sequenced in a study of T cells after yellow fever vaccination. TCRdb analysed the 5' RACE reads with MiXCR anew, one entry per CDR3 protein. The sample lists roughly 50,000 distinct CDR3 sequences, around 7% occurring once. The sample consisted of CD8+ T cells sorted from PBMCs, taken around 15 days after the first yellow fever vaccination. The receptors stem from a man in his late teens or twenties who received the YFV17D yellow fever vaccine.

This clonotype came up many times. The chain combines TRBV7-9 with TRBJ2-1, with 8 bases identical to TRBD2. CDR1 and CDR2 (germline): SEHNR, FQNEAQ (reference sequence). CDR3 length: 13 amino acids. Trimming cost V 0 bases and J 10 bases; bases outside gene matches: 2. The CDR3 DNA follows: TGTGCCAGCAGCTTAGCCTCTAGCGGGGAGCAGTTCTTC. Protein sequence: CASSLASSGEQFF.

At least ten counts were recorded for this clonotype. The chain has TRBV12-3 or TRBV12-4 and TRBJ2-5, with 9 positions matching TRBD2. The CDR3 is made up of 16 amino acids. V gave up 1 base and J gave up 5 bases; unmatched junction bases: 8. DNA of the CDR3: TGTGCCAGCAGTTTAGGGCGGGGGGGCGCCCTGGAGACCCAGTACTTC. Translation: CASSLGRGGALETQYF.

This clonotype has a count of ten or more. The rearrangement links TRBV5-6 to TRBJ2-1; D is undetermined. Germline V CDR1 and CDR2: SGHDT, YYEEEE. Trimming took 0 bases from V and 2 from J, leaving 12 bases between them. The CDR3 runs 16 residues. CDR3 sequence reads: CASSLDSSGPYNEQFF. DNA of the CDR3: TGTGCCAGCAGCTTGGATTCATCAGGACCCTACAATGAGCAGTTCTTC.

This clonotype appeared many times. The rearrangement uses TRBV12-3 or TRBV12-4 and TRBJ1-1; 8 nucleotides agree with TRBD1. The length of the CDR3 is 14 residues. J was trimmed by 8 bases and V by 5 bases; bases with no gene match: 10. The DNA for the CDR3 is TGTGCCAGCAGTACAGGGGGTAGGGGCTGGGAAGCTTTCTTT. It translates to CASSTGGRGWEAFF.

Points on this clonotype: A clone one base away is much larger, so this may be a read error. This chain joins TRBV7-2 and TRBJ2-5, with unresolved D. In germline, CDR1 is SGHTA, CDR2 FQGNSA. The CDR3 loop spans 15 amino acids. Trimming removed 2 bases at V and 0 bases at J, with 10 bases between. The CDR3 protein is CASSLRQLYQETQYF. CDR3 bases: TGTGCCAGCAGCTTAAGGCAACTGTACCAAGAGACCCAGTACTTC.

In this sample, this clonotype turned up many times. The chain uses TRBV12-3 or TRBV12-4 and TRBJ2-7; possible D gene TRBD1, 5 bases. This CDR3 spans 9 amino acids. For the CDR3, the DNA is TGTCAGGGCCCCCACGAGCAGTACTTC. It codes for CQGPHEQYF.

This clonotype was found many times. The genes are TRBV12-3 or TRBV12-4 and TRBJ2-1; D tentatively fits TRBD1 or TRBD2 (5 bases each). V was shortened by 3 bases and J by 2 bases, with 11 bases between the two germline ends. The CDR3 totals 15 residues. The DNA of the CDR3 is TGTGCCAGCAGTTTGGCGTGGGGGACCTACAATGAGCAGTTCTTC. Residues: CASSLAWGTYNEQFF.

In this sample, this clonotype turned up many times. J is TRBJ2-2 and V is TRBV25-1; D is undetermined. Trimming left V 1 base short and J 4 bases short, with 7 bases between. Germline loops: CDR1 MGHDK, CDR2 SYGVNS. This CDR3 is 14 amino acids long. In DNA form, the CDR3 reads TGTGCCAGCAGTGAATCCACTATCACCGGGGAGCTGTTTTTT. Amino acid sequence: CASSESTITGELFF.

This clonotype occurred many times. V gene TRBV7-3 combines with J gene TRBJ1-1, with unresolved D. Trimming cost V 3 bases and J 1 base, with 3 bases left between them. This CDR3 has 12 amino acids. Germline V gene lookup returns CDR1 SGHTA and CDR2 FQGTGA. This chain's CDR3 is CASSFGNTEAFF. The CDR3 DNA reads TGTGCCAGCAGCTTCGGGAACACTGAAGCTTTCTTT.

This clonotype has only a few counts. The chain is built from TRBV7-6 and TRBJ1-1; 8 bases are a match to TRBD1. This CDR3 is 16 amino acids long. V lost 5 bases to trimming and J lost 4 bases; unmatched junction nucleotides: 12. Germline V gene lookup returns CDR1 SGHVS and CDR2 FNYEAQ. This chain's CDR3 is CASSLSTTGEGTEAFF. The CDR3, as DNA: TGTGCCAGCAGCCTCTCTACGACAGGGGAGGGCACTGAAGCTTTCTTT.

This clonotype was recorded many times. The chain combines TRBV7-2 with TRBJ2-5; the D gene is possibly TRBD1 (5 bases). The CDR3 is made up of 17 amino acids. CDR1 SGHTA and CDR2 FQGNSA come from the germline V gene. The V end lost 3 bases, the J end lost 2 bases, and 19 bases lay between the germline ends. Written as DNA, the CDR3 is TGTGCCAGCAGCTTTGTTGCCGAGACAGACCTGCAAGAGACCCAGTACTTC. This codes for CASSFVAETDLQETQYF.

This clonotype appeared a single time. The V call is TRBV28, the J call TRBJ2-1; 9 bases are shared with TRBD2. The CDR3 is made up of 15 amino acids. Germline CDR1 is MDHEN and CDR2 is SYDVKM. J was trimmed by 2 bases and V by 5 bases; bases with no gene match: 4. CDR3 coding DNA: TGTGCCAGCAGTCCGCGGGGGGGACCCTACAATGAGCAGTTCTTC. It encodes CASSPRGGPYNEQFF.

This clonotype was recorded many times. The chain recombines TRBV14 with TRBJ1-1; possible D gene TRBD1, 5 bases. CDR3 size: 15 residues. Germline-derived CDR1 and CDR2 are SGHDN and FVKESK. Trimming pared 1 base from V and 2 bases from J, leaving 11 bases between. The CDR3 bases are TGTGCCAGCAGCCAAGGGGGCGCCTTAAACACTGAAGCTTTCTTT. Translation: CASSQGGALNTEAFF.

This clonotype appeared many times. V gene TRBV6-5 combines with J gene TRBJ1-1; no clear D. The V and J ends lost 6 bases and 5 bases respectively, with 10 bases between them. The CDR3 covers 12 residues. Germline V gives CDR1 MNHEY, CDR2 SVGAGI. CDR3 in amino acids: CASSFPGTEAFF. CDR3 sequence (DNA): TGTGCCAGCAGCTTCCCTGGGACTGAAGCTTTCTTT.

This clonotype has at least ten counts. The CDR3 here is CASSPRTGNYGYTF. The CDR3 DNA follows: TGCGCCAGCAGCCCGCGGACAGGAAACTATGGCTACACCTTC. This chain links TRBV4-1 with TRBJ1-2; TRBD1 matches 7 bases. Losses at the gene ends were 4 bases for V and 2 bases for J; bases not matched to a gene: 4. The CDR3 consists of 14 residues. Germline CDR1 and CDR2: MGHRA and YSYEKL.

In regard to this clonotype: A much larger clone lies a single base off, so this may be a read error. The chain uses TRBV24-1 and TRBJ2-3; 8 bases match TRBD2. The CDR3 totals 18 residues. Germline loops: CDR1 KGHDR, CDR2 SFDVKD. DNA of the CDR3: TGTGCCACCAGTGATTCGCGACTAGCGCGAGATATGACAGATACGCAGTGTTTT. This encodes CATSDSRLARDMTDTQCF.

This clonotype was seen repeatedly, ten times or more. The gene calls are TRBV20-1 and TRBJ2-7, with 7 positions matching TRBD2. With V trimmed by 3 bases and J by 0 bases, 5 bases remained unmatched. Germline CDR1 reads DFQATT; CDR2 reads SNEGSKA (reference sequence). The CDR3 has 14 amino acids. In nucleotides, the CDR3 is TGCAGTGCTAGGTCGAGCGGGGACTCCTACGAGCAGTACTTC. Encoded protein: CSARSSGDSYEQYF.

Many counts were recorded for this clonotype. The rearrangement uses TRBV7-6 and TRBJ2-5; 11 positions agree with TRBD2. The germline gives CDR1 SGHVS, CDR2 FNYEAQ. V dropped 2 bases and J dropped 5; count of bases not matched to a gene: 4. The CDR3 runs 15 residues. CDR3 in amino acids: CASSLKLAGEETQYF. The CDR3 DNA follows: TGTGCCAGCAGCTTAAAACTAGCGGGGGAGGAGACCCAGTACTTC.

In its sample, this clonotype was seen many times. The chain is built from TRBV15 and TRBJ2-7; D gene ambiguous. CDR3 length equals 14 residues. Germline V CDR1 and CDR2: LNHNV, YYDKDF (reference sequence). Trimming cost V 1 base and J 0 bases, with 7 bases left between them. CDR3 sequence reads: CATSRVRNSYEQYF. The CDR3 DNA reads TGTGCCACCAGCAGAGTAAGAAACTCCTACGAGCAGTACTTC.

This clonotype was picked up many times. The CDR3 protein is CASLSTGSNTEAFF. The CDR3 bases are TGTGCCAGCCTTTCCACAGGCTCGAACACTGAAGCTTTCTTT. The chain carries TRBV12-3 or TRBV12-4 and TRBJ1-1; a weak D match, TRBD1 (5 bases). Trimming left V 8 bases short and J 1 base short, with 14 bases between. This CDR3 region has 14 residues.

The genes are TRBV12-5 and TRBJ2-3; D is perhaps TRBD1 (6 bases). Trimming took off 3 bases at V and 5 bases at J, with 12 bases between the two ends. The CDR3 length is 14 residues. Germline values: CDR1 LGHNT, CDR2 FRNRAP. The chain's CDR3 is CASGFGQLVDTQYF. As DNA, the CDR3 is TGTGCTAGTGGTTTCGGACAGCTGGTAGATACGCAGTATTTT.

The genes are TRBV29-1 and TRBJ2-1; the match to TRBD2 covers 16 bases. CDR1 is SQVTM and CDR2 is ANQGSEA in the germline V gene. V trimming: 7 bases; J trimming: 1 base; junction bases outside the gene matches: 7. This CDR3 region has 17 residues. CDR3 DNA: TGCAGCGCCCAGGGACTAGCGGGGGGGCAGTCCTACAATGAGCAGTTCTTC. This gives the protein CSAQGLAGGQSYNEQFF.

At least ten counts were recorded for this clonotype. The chain recombines TRBV7-2 with TRBJ2-1, with 7 nucleotides matching TRBD1. The CDR3 totals 17 residues. The ends lost 5 bases at V and 3 bases at J; junction bases unmatched: 13. Germline V gene lookup returns CDR1 SGHTA and CDR2 FQGNSA. The CDR3 DNA is TGTGCCAGCAGCCGATACTTACAGGGGTTCGGCTACAATGAGCAGTTCTTC. As protein: CASSRYLQGFGYNEQFF.

In its sample, this clonotype was seen many times. The chain joins TRBV7-3 to TRBJ2-1; 8 nucleotides align to TRBD2. The CDR3 length is 15 residues. V lost 5 bases to trimming and J lost 7 bases; unmatched junction nucleotides: 10. Germline V gene data show CDR1 as SGHTA and CDR2 as FQGTGA. The CDR3 reads CASSTFSGEGNEQFF. CDR3 nucleotide sequence: TGTGCCAGCAGCACCTTTAGCGGGGAGGGGAATGAGCAGTTCTTC.

To note about this clonotype: This may stem from a read error, because a much larger clone lies one nucleotide away. The chain is built from TRBV7-2 and TRBJ2-7, with 7 bases aligning to TRBD2. The CDR3 length is 15 residues. Germline V CDR1 and CDR2: SGHTA, FQGNSA. The V gene end was trimmed by 5 bases and the J gene end by 3 bases; junction bases not matched to a gene: 10. The CDR3 coding sequence is TGTGCCAGCAGCCTCGGTGGGGGGGTAGTCTACGAGCAGTACGTC. This codes for CASSLGGGVVYEQYV.

The sample holds many counts of this clonotype. The V call is TRBV5-1, the J call TRBJ1-5; possible D gene TRBD1, 5 bases. Trimming left V 5 bases short and J 2 bases short, with 8 bases between. The V gene's germline CDR1 is SGHRS and CDR2 YFSETQ. This CDR3 is 13 amino acids long. Written as DNA, the CDR3 is TGCGCCAGCAGACAAGGGGGCAATCAGCCCCAGCATTTT. Protein: CASRQGGNQPQHF.

Comment on this clonotype: A much larger clone is a single base away; this may be a read error. This chain connects TRBV20-1 to TRBJ2-1; no clear D. From germline, CDR1 is DFQATT and CDR2 SNEGSKA (reference sequence). With 7 bases removed from V and 1 base from J, the gap between germline ends came to 11 bases. The CDR3 spans 13 residues. For the CDR3, the DNA is TGCAGTGATAAGCATAGGTCCTACAATGAGCAGTTCTTC. This gives the protein CSDKHRSYNEQFF.

This clonotype was picked up many times. The chain recombines TRBV5-6 with TRBJ1-1; a weak D match, TRBD1 (5 bases). The CDR3 loop spans 12 amino acids. V was shortened by 6 bases and J by 0 bases, with 6 bases between the two germline ends. The germline V gene has CDR1 SGHDT and CDR2 YYEEEE. CDR3 loop: CASTGLNTEAFF. In DNA form, the CDR3 reads TGTGCCAGCACAGGGCTGAACACTGAAGCTTTCTTT.

Many counts were recorded for this clonotype. This chain links TRBV7-2 with TRBJ1-1; no reliable D call. This CDR3 is 12 amino acids long. The germline V and J ends were trimmed by 1 base and 12 bases, with 12 bases remaining between them. Germline V gene data show CDR1 as SGHTA and CDR2 as FQGNSA. The CDR3 region is CASSLVGPFSFF. As DNA, the CDR3 is TGTGCCAGCAGCTTAGTCGGGCCTTTTTCTTTCTTT. Drawing the rest from reference TRBV7-2 and TRBJ1-1, the complete variable domain is GAGVSQSPSNKVTEKGKDVELRCDPISGHTALYWYRQSLGQGLEFLIYFQGNSAPDKSGLPSDRFSAERTGGSVSTLTIQRTQQEDSAVYLCASSLVGPFSFFGQGTRLTVV.

This clonotype was picked up many times. CDR3 region: CSARGLGLNEKLFF. DNA of the CDR3: TGCAGTGCTAGGGGATTGGGGCTTAATGAAAAACTGTTTTTT. This chain connects TRBV20-1 to TRBJ1-4, with a weak D call TRBD1 (5 bases). The CDR3 is 14 residues long. V was clipped by 3 bases and J by 4 bases, with 12 bases between them. Per the germline V gene, CDR1 is DFQATT and CDR2 is SNEGSKA (reference sequence).